The sample holds many counts of the clone carrying this T cell receptor beta chain. Its antigen remains unidentified. The V end was cut by 5 bases, the J end by 7 bases, with 11 bases between. Germline loops: CDR1 DFQATT, CDR2 SNEGSKA (reference sequence). This CDR3 has 11 residues. Each sample had at least 6 million PBMCs isolated. The source of the sample is a study of blood T cells in healthy people across ages. The study, taken as a whole, reports: Possibly confounding the expanded clonotype changes was the fact that donor CMV status was unknown. TCR beta diversity correlated strongly with naive T cell percentage.

The second PCR ran roughly 7 to 12 cycles with a sample-barcoded 5' primer and J-beta primers. TCRdb used MiXCR to reprocess the 5' RACE reads, holding one entry per CDR3 protein. This repertoire shows around 1.1 million distinct CDR3 sequences, around two fifths found once; its top ten account for roughly 14%. The clonotype was recovered from a man in his late teens or twenties in good health. The chain recombines TRBV20-1 with TRBJ1-1; no clear D gene. Sequencing was carried out using blood. The CDR3 DNA is TGCAGTGCTCCTAACTCCTTTGAAGCTTTCTTT. Translation gives CSAPNSFEAFF.